What follows are 20 T cell receptor beta chains derived from one specimen sequenced in a study of cytomegalovirus exposure and HLA in healthy donors. PCR primers comprised 60 Vbeta and 13 Jbeta primers. Assay: immunoSEQ multiplex PCR; the TCRdb copy retains only in-frame clones and omits some. The sample lists around 77,000 clones; approximately 80% were seen once. Material for sequencing was PBMCs. The receptors were gathered from a man aged 35-49 years in good health and CMV-seronegative.

This clone was recorded at least ten times. This sequence joins TRBV29-1 and TRBJ1-1; D is uncertain. Per germline, CDR1 SQVTM and CDR2 ANQGSEA. The CDR3 loop spans 12 amino acids. The ends were cut back, 6 bases at V and 1 base at J, with 9 bases in the middle. For the CDR3, the DNA is TGCAGCGTGGTTCAGGAGAACACTGAAGCTTTCTTT. Amino acid sequence: CSVVQENTEAFF.

This chain links TRBV19 with TRBJ1-5; D remains ambiguous. V was cut by 1 base and J by 5 bases, with 15 bases left in between. Germline V CDR1 and CDR2: LNHDA, SQIVND (reference sequence). The CDR3 has 16 amino acids. This CDR3 reads CASSIAGSAGDQPQHF. Here the CDR3 DNA reads TGTGCCAGTAGTATAGCCGGATCTGCGGGTGATCAGCCCCAGCATTTT.

The gene calls are TRBV5-1 and TRBJ2-5; D not certain. Looked up from germline, CDR1 is SGHRS and CDR2 is YFSETQ. V lost 6 bases and J lost 5, with 8 bases in between. The CDR3 is 11 amino acids. The CDR3 DNA follows: TGCGCCAGCAAGGAGAGGGAGACCCAGTACTTC. Its protein is CASKERETQYF.

The chain employs TRBV7-9 and TRBJ2-7, with TRBD2 matching 7 bases. Germline V gene lookup returns CDR1 SEHNR and CDR2 FQNEAQ (reference sequence). The CDR3 runs 14 residues. V was pared by 1 base and J by 6 bases, with 6 bases of the junction left unmatched. CDR3 sequence reads: CASSLGGGVGEQYF. DNA for the CDR3: TGTGCCAGCAGCTTAGGGGGAGGGGTCGGCGAGCAGTACTTC.

The V and J genes are TRBV9 and TRBJ2-4; D gene unclear. Germline V gene lookup returns CDR1 SGDLS and CDR2 YYNGEE. This CDR3 contains 14 residues. V was clipped by 0 bases and J by 6 bases, with 10 bases between them. CDR3 in amino acids: CASSVAPSSNIQYF. As DNA, the CDR3 is TGTGCCAGCAGCGTAGCTCCTTCTTCAAACATTCAGTACTTC. Filled out from reference TRBV9 and TRBJ2-4, the complete variable domain reads DSGVTQTPKHLITATGQRVTLRCSPRSGDLSVYWYQQSLDQGLQFLIQYYNGEERAKGNILERFSAQQFPDLHSELNLSSLELGDSALYFCASSVAPSSNIQYFGAGTRLSVL.

This clone was detected once. The chain is built from TRBV2 and TRBJ2-1; 16 nucleotides line up with TRBD2. The CDR3 totals 19 residues. Trimming at V came to 8 bases and at J to 0 bases, leaving 10 bases not matched to a gene. Germline lookup yields CDR1 SNHLY and CDR2 FYNNEI. CDR3 sequence reads: CASASPGLAGGSSYNEQFF. CDR3 sequence (DNA): TGTGCCAGCGCCAGTCCGGGACTAGCGGGGGGGAGCTCCTACAATGAGCAGTTCTTC.

The rearrangement links TRBV7-9 to TRBJ2-7; 7 bases line up with TRBD2. The CDR3 is made up of 14 amino acids. V gave up 2 bases and J gave up 4 bases; unmatched junction bases: 5. Germline V gives CDR1 SEHNR, CDR2 FQNEAQ (reference sequence). This CDR3 is CASSLKLGGYEQYF. The CDR3 nucleotides are TGTGCCAGCAGCTTAAAACTGGGGGGGTACGAGCAGTACTTC.

The chain combines TRBV5-5 with TRBJ2-7, with TRBD1 as a possible D gene (6 bases). This CDR3 region has 16 residues. Germline CDR1 SGHKS, CDR2 YYEKEE (reference sequence). V was pared by 0 bases and J by 5 bases, with 18 bases between. The CDR3 region has the DNA TGTGCCAGCAGCTTGGCCCAAACACAGGGTATCCACGAGCAGTACTTC. Translation gives CASSLAQTQGIHEQYF.

The count of this clone is one. This chain uses TRBV30 with TRBJ1-2; D is unclear. V shed 2 bases and J shed 1 base, with 20 bases lying between them. The germline CDR1 and CDR2 sequences are GTSNPN and SVGIG (reference sequence). This CDR3 has 17 residues. The CDR3 region has the DNA TGTGCCTGGAGTATGACAACGAGTGGTCCCCTTAACTATGGCTACACCTTC. Its protein is CAWSMTTSGPLNYGYTF.

Points on this clone: The junction differs from germline at one of its ends, possibly a read error. The chain combines TRBV7-9 with TRBJ1-4; D ambiguous. Germline V gene sequence: CDR1 SEHNR, CDR2 FQNEAQ (reference sequence). The CDR3 consists of 12 residues. CDR3 nucleotide sequence: TGTTCCAGCAGCTGGGGAGGGGAAAAACTGTTTTTT. It codes for CSSSWGGEKLFF.

This sequence joins TRBV9 and TRBJ1-3; perhaps TRBD1 as D (6 bases). V lost 3 bases to trimming and J lost 1 base, with 11 bases between them. This CDR3 has 15 residues. The germline CDR1 and CDR2 sequences are SGDLS and YYNGEE. The CDR3 reads CASSAQQGSGNTIYF. The CDR3 DNA follows: TGTGCCAGCAGCGCCCAACAGGGATCTGGAAACACCATATATTTT.

The CDR3 spells CASRGSGQPQHF. In nucleotides, the CDR3 is TGTGCCAGTAGAGGGTCGGGGCAGCCCCAGCATTTT. The rearrangement links TRBV19 to TRBJ1-5; no definite D call. The CDR3 contains 12 residues. Trimming stripped 6 bases from V and 7 bases from J, with 10 bases between. Germline V gene lookup returns CDR1 LNHDA and CDR2 SQIVND (reference sequence).

CDR3 in amino acids: CASSSYRGDTGELFF. The CDR3 coding sequence is TGTGCCAGCAGTTCCTACAGGGGGGATACCGGGGAGCTGTTTTTT. The rearrangement links TRBV28 to TRBJ2-2; TRBD1 matches at 8 bases. CDR1 and CDR2 (germline): MDHEN, SYDVKM. CDR3 size: 15 residues. The junction had 6 bases not matched to a gene; V was cut back by 4 bases and J by 5 bases. Looking up the rest from reference TRBV28 and TRBJ2-2 gives the full variable domain: DVKVTQSSRYLVKRTGEKVFLECVQDMDHENMFWYRQDPGLGLRLIYFSYDVKMKEKGDIPEGYSVSREKKERFSLILESASTNQTSMYLCASSSYRGDTGELFFGEGSRLTVL.

The chain employs TRBV7-3 and TRBJ1-2; D gene uncertain. Germline V gene lookup returns CDR1 SGHTA and CDR2 FQGTGA. This CDR3 comprises 13 residues. The V and J ends lost 4 bases and 8 bases respectively, with 14 bases between them. CDR3 loop: CASSSSPEYGYTF. In DNA, the CDR3 is TGTGCCAGCAGCTCCTCCCCGGAGTACGGCTACACCTTC.

The V and J genes are TRBV27 and TRBJ1-6; no reliable D call. CDR1 is MNHEY, CDR2 SMNVEV, per germline (reference sequence). V lost 6 bases and J lost 9, with 9 bases in between. This CDR3 is built from 12 residues. The CDR3 reads CASRRPGSPLHF. CDR3 DNA: TGTGCCAGCAGGAGGCCCGGTTCACCCCTCCACTTT.

This clone came up a few times. The chain recombines TRBV4-3 with TRBJ2-2; the D gene is possibly TRBD2 (6 bases). CDR3 length equals 16 residues. Trimming cost V 0 bases and J 3 bases, with 11 bases left between them. Germline values: CDR1 LGHNA, CDR2 YSLEER. The CDR3 DNA follows: TGCGCCAGCAGCCAAGATCGGGGGATTTACACCGGGGAGCTGTTTTTT. It translates to CASSQDRGIYTGELFF.

J is TRBJ2-7 and V is TRBV18, with D tentatively TRBD2 (5 bases). V lost 3 bases, J lost 2 bases, and 14 bases lay in between. Germline CDR1 KGHSH, CDR2 LQKENI. The CDR3 contains 15 residues. The CDR3 nucleotides read TGTGCCAGCTCACCCTCCGGACTTACTGCCTACGAGCAGTACTTC. Translating gives CASSPSGLTAYEQYF.

This chain links TRBV14 with TRBJ1-2, with 8 bases lining up with TRBD1. The length of the CDR3 is 14 residues. The germline gives CDR1 SGHDN, CDR2 FVKESK. V was pared by 3 bases and J by 7 bases, with 7 bases of the junction left unmatched. The DNA for the CDR3 is TGTGCCAGCAGCCATCAAGACAGGGGAGGTGGCTACACCTTC. Residues: CASSHQDRGGGYTF.

The rearrangement joins TRBV5-1 to TRBJ2-7; 9 bases map to TRBD1. CDR1 is SGHRS and CDR2 is YFSETQ in the germline V gene. J lost 2 bases, V lost 0 bases, and 3 bases had no gene match. The CDR3 has 15 residues. In DNA form, the CDR3 reads TGCGCCAGCAGCTTGGCGGGACAGGGAGCCTACGAGCAGTACTTC. Protein sequence: CASSLAGQGAYEQYF.

The genes are TRBV19 and TRBJ1-1, with a possible D match to TRBD1 (6 bases). The germline V gene has CDR1 LNHDA and CDR2 SQIVND (reference sequence). CDR3 size: 16 residues. V was clipped by 3 bases and J by 2 bases, with 16 bases between them. The CDR3 sequence: CASSMGGARPNTEAFF. The CDR3 region has the DNA TGTGCCAGTAGTATGGGGGGGGCGCGGCCAAACACTGAAGCTTTCTTT.